This T cell receptor beta chain came from a study of blood T cell repertoires in COVID-19. In the study overall: The cDNA or gDNA used as material had been derived from T cells, B-cell-depleted T cells, or PBMCs.

J lost 3 bases, V lost 7 bases, and 9 bases had no gene match. CDR1 MDHEN and CDR2 SYDVKM come from the germline V gene. The CDR3 runs to 15 residues. Cohorts were determined from participant-reported clinical history. Two negative PCRs, clearance, or symptom resolution had been documented for recovered Cohort 3 donors. TCRdb's table, derived via immunoSEQ multiplex PCR, lists solely in-frame clones and lacks some. The table shows more than 300,000 clones, with roughly 86% occurring only once. The TCR sequence derives from a woman aged 25-40 years who had recovered from COVID-19. Sequencing used PBMCs or T cells enriched from blood (not recorded which). The chain joins TRBV28 to TRBJ2-3, with 8 bases lining up with TRBD2. CDR3 region: CASTYSGGGTDTQYF. The DNA of the CDR3 is TGTGCCAGCACCTACAGCGGGGGTGGAACAGATACGCAGTATTTT.